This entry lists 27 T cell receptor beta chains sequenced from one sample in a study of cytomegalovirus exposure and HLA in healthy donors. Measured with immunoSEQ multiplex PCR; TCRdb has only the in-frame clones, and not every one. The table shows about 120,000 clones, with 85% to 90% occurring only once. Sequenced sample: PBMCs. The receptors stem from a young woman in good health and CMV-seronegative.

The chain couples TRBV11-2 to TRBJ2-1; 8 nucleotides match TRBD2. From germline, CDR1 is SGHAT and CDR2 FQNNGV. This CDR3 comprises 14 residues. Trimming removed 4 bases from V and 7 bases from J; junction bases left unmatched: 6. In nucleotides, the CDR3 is TGTGCCAGCAGCTCGGGACTAGTTCTGAATGAGCAGTTCTTC. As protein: CASSSGLVLNEQFF.

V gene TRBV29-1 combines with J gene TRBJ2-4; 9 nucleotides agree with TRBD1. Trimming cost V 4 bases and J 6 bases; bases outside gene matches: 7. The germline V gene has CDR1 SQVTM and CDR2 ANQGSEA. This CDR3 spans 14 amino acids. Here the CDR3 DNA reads TGCAGCGTTGCCCCCGGGACAGGGCCAAACATTCAGTACTTC. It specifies CSVAPGTGPNIQYF.

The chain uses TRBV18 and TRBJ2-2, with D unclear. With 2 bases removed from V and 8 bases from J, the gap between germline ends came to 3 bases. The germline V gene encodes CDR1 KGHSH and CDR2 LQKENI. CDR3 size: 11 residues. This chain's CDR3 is CASSPSGELFF. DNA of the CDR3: TGTGCCAGCTCACCATCGGGGGAGCTGTTTTTT.

CDR3 residues: CASSRNPPGQGYEKLFF. The CDR3 DNA sequence: TGTGCCAGCTCTCGCAACCCACCGGGACAGGGCTATGAAAAACTGTTTTTT. The chain is built from TRBV18 and TRBJ1-4; TRBD1 matches 9 bases. V trimming: 6 bases; J trimming: 6 bases; junction bases outside the gene matches: 14. The V gene's germline CDR1 is KGHSH and CDR2 LQKENI. CDR3 length: 17 amino acids.

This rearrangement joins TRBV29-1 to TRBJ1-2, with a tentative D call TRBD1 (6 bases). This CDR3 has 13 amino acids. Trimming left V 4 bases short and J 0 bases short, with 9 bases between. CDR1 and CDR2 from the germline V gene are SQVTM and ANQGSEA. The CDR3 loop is CSVGGGTNYGYTF. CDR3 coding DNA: TGCAGCGTTGGGGGGGGCACTAACTATGGCTACACCTTC.

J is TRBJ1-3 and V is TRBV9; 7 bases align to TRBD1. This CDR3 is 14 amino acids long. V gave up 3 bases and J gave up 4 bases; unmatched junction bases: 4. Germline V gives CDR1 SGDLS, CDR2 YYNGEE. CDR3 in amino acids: CASSAGGKGNTIYF. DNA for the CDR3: TGTGCCAGCAGCGCAGGGGGGAAGGGAAACACCATATATTTT.

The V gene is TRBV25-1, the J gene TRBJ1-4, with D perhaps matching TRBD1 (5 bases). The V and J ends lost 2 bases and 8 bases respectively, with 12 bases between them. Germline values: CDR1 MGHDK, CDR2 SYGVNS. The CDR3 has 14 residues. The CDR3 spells CASSELREDEKLFF. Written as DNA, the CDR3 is TGTGCCAGCAGTGAACTCAGGGAAGACGAAAAACTGTTTTTT.

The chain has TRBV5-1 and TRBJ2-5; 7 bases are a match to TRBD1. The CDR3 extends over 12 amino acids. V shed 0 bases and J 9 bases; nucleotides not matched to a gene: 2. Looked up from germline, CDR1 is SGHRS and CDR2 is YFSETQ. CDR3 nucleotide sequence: TGCGCCAGCAGCTTGGGACAGGGACCCCAGTACTTC. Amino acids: CASSLGQGPQYF.

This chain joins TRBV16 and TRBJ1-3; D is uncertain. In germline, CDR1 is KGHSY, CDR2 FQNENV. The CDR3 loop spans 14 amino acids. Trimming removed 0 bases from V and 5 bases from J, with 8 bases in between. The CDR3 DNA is TGTGCCAGCAGCCAATCTAGCATTCGAAACACCATATATTTT. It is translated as CASSQSSIRNTIYF.

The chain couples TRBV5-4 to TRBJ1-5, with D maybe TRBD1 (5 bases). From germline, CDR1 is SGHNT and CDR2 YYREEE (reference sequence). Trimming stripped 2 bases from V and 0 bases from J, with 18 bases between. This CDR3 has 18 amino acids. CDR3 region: CASSFRVTGGYSNQPQHF. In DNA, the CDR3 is TGTGCCAGCAGCTTCAGGGTCACGGGGGGATATAGCAATCAGCCCCAGCATTTT.

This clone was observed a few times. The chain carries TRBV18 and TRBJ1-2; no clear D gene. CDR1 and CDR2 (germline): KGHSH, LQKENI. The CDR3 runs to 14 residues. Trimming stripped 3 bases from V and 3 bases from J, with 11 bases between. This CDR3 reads CASSPYVRDYGYTF. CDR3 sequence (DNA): TGTGCCAGCTCACCTTACGTCCGGGACTATGGCTACACCTTC. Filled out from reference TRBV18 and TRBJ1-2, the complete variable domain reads NAGVMQNPRHLVRRRGQEARLRCSPMKGHSHVYWYRQLPEEGLKFMVYLQKENIIDESGMPKERFSAEFPKEGPSILRIQQVVRGDSAAYFCASSPYVRDYGYTFGSGTRLTVV.

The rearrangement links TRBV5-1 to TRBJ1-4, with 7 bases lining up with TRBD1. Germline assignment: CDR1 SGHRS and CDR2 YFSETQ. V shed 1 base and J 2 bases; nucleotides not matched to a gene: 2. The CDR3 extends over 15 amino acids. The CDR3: CASSLLQGTNEKLFF. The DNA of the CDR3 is TGCGCCAGCAGCTTGTTACAGGGGACTAATGAAAAACTGTTTTTT.

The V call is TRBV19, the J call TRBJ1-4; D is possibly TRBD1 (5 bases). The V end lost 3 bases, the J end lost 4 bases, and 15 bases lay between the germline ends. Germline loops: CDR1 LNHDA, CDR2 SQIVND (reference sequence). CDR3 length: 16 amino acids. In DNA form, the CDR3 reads TGTGCCAGTAGTATCTTGGACACCGGAGTTAATGAAAAACTGTTTTTT. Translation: CASSILDTGVNEKLFF. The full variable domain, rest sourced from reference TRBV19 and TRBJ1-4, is DGGITQSPKYLFRKEGQNVTLSCEQNLNHDAMYWYRQDPGQGLRLIYYSQIVNDFQKGDIAEGYSVSREKKESFPLTVTSAQKNPTAFYLCASSILDTGVNEKLFFGSGTQLSVL.

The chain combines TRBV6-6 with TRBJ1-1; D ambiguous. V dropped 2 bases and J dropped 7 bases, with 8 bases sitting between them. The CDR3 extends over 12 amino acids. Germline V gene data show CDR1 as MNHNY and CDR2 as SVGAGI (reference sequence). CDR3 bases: TGTGCCAGCAGTTACGTTGCAGATGAAGCTTTCTTT. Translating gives CASSYVADEAFF.

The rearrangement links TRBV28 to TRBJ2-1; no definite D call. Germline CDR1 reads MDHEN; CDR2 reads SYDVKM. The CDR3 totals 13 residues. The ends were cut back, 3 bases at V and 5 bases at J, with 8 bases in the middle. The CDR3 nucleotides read TGTGCCAGCAGTTTGGGCCCTAACAATGAGCAGTTCTTC. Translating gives CASSLGPNNEQFF.

The DNA for the CDR3 is TGTGCCAGTGCAGCGGGGGTCATTTCCTACAATGAGCAGTTCTTC. Protein sequence: CASAAGVISYNEQFF. The chain recombines TRBV9 with TRBJ2-1, with TRBD2 matching over 8 bases. The V segment lost 8 bases and the J segment 1 base; nucleotides outside the gene matches: 8. Germline V gene sequence: CDR1 SGDLS, CDR2 YYNGEE. The CDR3 is 15 residues long. The whole variable domain, filled in from reference TRBV9 and TRBJ2-1, reads DSGVTQTPKHLITATGQRVTLRCSPRSGDLSVYWYQQSLDQGLQFLIQYYNGEERAKGNILERFSAQQFPDLHSELNLSSLELGDSALYFCASAAGVISYNEQFFGPGTRLTVL.

CDR3 coding DNA: TGCGCCAGCAGGGCAGGTGATACGGGATACTCTGGAAACACCATATATTTT. Translating it yields CASRAGDTGYSGNTIYF. The chain recombines TRBV5-1 with TRBJ1-3, with no clear D. This CDR3 contains 17 residues. V was trimmed by 5 bases and J by 0 bases, leaving 18 bases between them. Germline assignment: CDR1 SGHRS and CDR2 YFSETQ. Full variable domain (outside the CDR3, taken from reference TRBV5-1 and TRBJ1-3): KAGVTQTPRYLIKTRGQQVTLSCSPISGHRSVSWYQQTPGQGLQFLFEYFSETQRNKGNFPGRFSGRQFSNSRSEMNVSTLELGDSALYLCASRAGDTGYSGNTIYFGEGSWLTVV.

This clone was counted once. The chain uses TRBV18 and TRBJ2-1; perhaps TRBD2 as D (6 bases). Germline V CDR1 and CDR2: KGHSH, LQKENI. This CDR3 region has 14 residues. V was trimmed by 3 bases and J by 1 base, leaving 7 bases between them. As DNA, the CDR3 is TGTGCCAGCTCACCGACTAGTTCCTACAATGAGCAGTTCTTC. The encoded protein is CASSPTSSYNEQFF.

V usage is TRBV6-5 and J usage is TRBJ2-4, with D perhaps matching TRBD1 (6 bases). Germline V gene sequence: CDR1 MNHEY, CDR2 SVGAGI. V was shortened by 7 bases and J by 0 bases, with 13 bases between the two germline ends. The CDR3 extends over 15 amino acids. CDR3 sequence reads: CASKRSGEAKNIQYF. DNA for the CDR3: TGTGCCAGCAAACGGTCAGGGGAAGCCAAAAACATTCAGTACTTC.

The CDR3 DNA is TGCGCCAGCACACACCCGGGACAGGGTGAAGAGACCCAGTACTTC. It yields the protein CASTHPGQGEETQYF. This chain uses TRBV5-1 with TRBJ2-5, with 9 bases matching TRBD1. The CDR3 is made up of 15 amino acids. Germline CDR1 SGHRS, CDR2 YFSETQ. J gave up 3 bases and V 6 bases, and 9 bases lay outside the gene matches. Full variable domain (remainder filled in from reference TRBV5-1 and TRBJ2-5): KAGVTQTPRYLIKTRGQQVTLSCSPISGHRSVSWYQQTPGQGLQFLFEYFSETQRNKGNFPGRFSGRQFSNSRSEMNVSTLELGDSALYLCASTHPGQGEETQYFGPGTRLLVL.

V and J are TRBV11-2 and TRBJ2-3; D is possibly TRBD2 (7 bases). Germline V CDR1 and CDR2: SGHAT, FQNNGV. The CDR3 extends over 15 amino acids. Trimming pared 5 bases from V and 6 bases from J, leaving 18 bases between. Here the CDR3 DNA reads TGTGCCAGCAGCCAAGACCGCGGGGGCCCGGATACGCAGTATTTT. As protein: CASSQDRGGPDTQYF.

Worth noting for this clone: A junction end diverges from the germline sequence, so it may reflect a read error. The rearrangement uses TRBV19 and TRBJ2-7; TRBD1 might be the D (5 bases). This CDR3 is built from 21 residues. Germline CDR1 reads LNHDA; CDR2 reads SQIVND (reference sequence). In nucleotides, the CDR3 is TGTGCCAGTAGTATCGTATTCGGTTCCGGGTGGGGCTATCATTTTAAGAATACTCTAGACTTC. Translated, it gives CASSIVFGSGWGYHFKNTLDF.

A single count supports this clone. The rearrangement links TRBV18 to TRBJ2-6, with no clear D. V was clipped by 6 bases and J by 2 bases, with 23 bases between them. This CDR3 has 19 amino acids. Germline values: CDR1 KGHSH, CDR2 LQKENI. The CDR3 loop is CASSRSTALSLPGANVLTF. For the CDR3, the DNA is TGTGCCAGCTCCCGATCCACAGCTTTAAGCCTTCCTGGGGCCAACGTCCTGACTTTC. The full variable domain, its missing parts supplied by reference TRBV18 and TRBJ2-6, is NAGVMQNPRHLVRRRGQEARLRCSPMKGHSHVYWYRQLPEEGLKFMVYLQKENIIDESGMPKERFSAEFPKEGPSILRIQQVVRGDSAAYFCASSRSTALSLPGANVLTFGAGSRLTVL.

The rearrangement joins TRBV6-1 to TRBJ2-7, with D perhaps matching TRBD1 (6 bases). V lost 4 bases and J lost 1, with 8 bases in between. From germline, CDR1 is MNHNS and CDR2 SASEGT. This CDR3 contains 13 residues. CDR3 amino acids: CASSVGQSYEQYF. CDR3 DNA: TGTGCCAGCAGTGTGGGACAATCCTACGAGCAGTACTTC.

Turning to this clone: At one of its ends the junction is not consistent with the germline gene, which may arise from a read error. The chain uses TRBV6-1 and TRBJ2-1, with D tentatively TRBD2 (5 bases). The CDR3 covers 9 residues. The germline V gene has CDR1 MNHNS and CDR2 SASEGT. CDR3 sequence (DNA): TGTGCCAGCAGCTATCCGAGGGTCTTC. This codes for CASSYPRVF.

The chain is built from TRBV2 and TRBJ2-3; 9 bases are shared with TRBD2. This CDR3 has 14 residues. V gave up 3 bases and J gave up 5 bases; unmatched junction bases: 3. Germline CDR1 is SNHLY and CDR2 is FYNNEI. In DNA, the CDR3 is TGTGCCAGCAGTGAGCGGGGGGGGATAGATACGCAGTATTTT. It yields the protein CASSERGGIDTQYF.

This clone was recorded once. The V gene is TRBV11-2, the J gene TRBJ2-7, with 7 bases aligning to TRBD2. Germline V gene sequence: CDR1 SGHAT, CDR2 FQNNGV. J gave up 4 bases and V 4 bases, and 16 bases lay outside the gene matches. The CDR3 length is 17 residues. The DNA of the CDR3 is TGTGCCAGCAGCTCCCTTGGAGGCGGGGGAATCGGGTACGAGCAGTACTTC. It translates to CASSSLGGGGIGYEQYF.